The 17 T cell receptor beta chains listed next were all sequenced from one sample in a study of T cell responses to AZD1222 COVID-19 vaccine. The protocol was immunoSEQ multiplex PCR, while the TCRdb copy is restricted to in-frame clones and leaves out a portion. The sample consists of approximately 76,000 clones, 85% to 95% of them appearing once. The specimen was peripheral blood, collected on day 0 of MenACWY control vaccination. All receptors come from an adult in good health.

This chain connects TRBV7-6 to TRBJ2-2; tentative D call: TRBD2 (6 bases). The V gene lost 5 bases and the J gene lost 1 base, with 14 bases spanning the gap. In germline, CDR1 is SGHVS, CDR2 FNYEAQ. The length of the CDR3 is 16 residues. The CDR3 loop is CASSPGGPRNTGELFF. As DNA, the CDR3 is TGTGCCAGCAGCCCCGGAGGGCCGCGGAACACCGGGGAGCTGTTTTTT.

The chain recombines TRBV11-2 with TRBJ1-2; D is unclear. Germline V gene sequence: CDR1 SGHAT, CDR2 FQNNGV. V shed 5 bases and J shed 5 bases, with 15 bases lying between them. The CDR3 is made up of 14 amino acids. The CDR3 sequence: CASSDLPGPYGYTF. CDR3 DNA sequence: TGTGCCAGCAGCGACCTCCCTGGGCCGTATGGCTACACCTTC.

The rearrangement uses TRBV4-1 and TRBJ1-5; no reliable D call. The V end was cut by 2 bases, the J end by 0 bases, with 8 bases between. The CDR3 contains 15 residues. Germline V lookup: CDR1 MGHRA, CDR2 YSYEKL. The CDR3 protein is CASSQLRISNQPQHF. The CDR3 nucleotides read TGCGCCAGCAGCCAACTACGCATTAGCAATCAGCCCCAGCATTTT.

The chain couples TRBV3-1 (or the pseudogene TRBV3-2) to TRBJ1-6; D uncertain. The CDR3 covers 17 residues. Germline-derived CDR1 and CDR2 are LGHDT and YNNKEL (reference sequence). Trimming stripped 0 bases from V and 6 bases from J, with 15 bases between. CDR3: CASSQDHLGGLNSPLHF. In DNA form, the CDR3 reads TGTGCCAGCAGCCAAGATCATCTCGGAGGACTTAATTCACCCCTCCACTTT.

V gene TRBV5-1 combines with J gene TRBJ2-3, with 7 bases aligning to TRBD2. V shed 6 bases and J 2 bases; nucleotides not matched to a gene: 6. The CDR3 spans 14 residues. Germline-derived CDR1 and CDR2 are SGHRS and YFSETQ. CDR3 amino acids: CASTSSGVTDTQYF. DNA for the CDR3: TGCGCCAGCACCTCTAGCGGAGTCACAGATACGCAGTATTTT.

V gene TRBV7-6 combines with J gene TRBJ1-5; TRBD1 is a possible D gene (5 bases). Germline values: CDR1 SGHVS, CDR2 FNYEAQ. The CDR3 is 14 residues long. Trimming shortened V by 5 bases and J by 1 base, and 9 bases separated the two germline ends. Here the CDR3 DNA reads TGTGCCAGCAGCCCGGGACTGAGCAATCAGCCCCAGCATTTT. Encoded protein: CASSPGLSNQPQHF.

The rearrangement joins TRBV7-2 to TRBJ2-7, with D possibly being TRBD2 (6 bases). Trimming shortened V by 4 bases and J by 4 bases, and 17 bases separated the two germline ends. The CDR3 covers 15 residues. Germline V CDR1 and CDR2: SGHTA, FQGNSA. DNA of the CDR3: TGTGCCAGCAGCTGGGCACCGGGGGAAGTGTACGAGCAGTACTTC. This gives the protein CASSWAPGEVYEQYF.

The chain links TRBV18 to TRBJ2-3; no clear D gene. There are 12 residues in the CDR3. The V end was cut by 0 bases, the J end by 5 bases, with 3 bases between. The germline V gene has CDR1 KGHSH and CDR2 LQKENI. For the CDR3, the DNA is TGTGCCAGCTCACCACCGGGAGATACGCAGTATTTT. This translates into CASSPPGDTQYF.

The J gene is TRBJ1-2, the V gene TRBV19; no firm D call. Germline V CDR1 and CDR2: LNHDA, SQIVND (reference sequence). The CDR3 is 13 amino acids. Between the trimmed V and J ends, which lost 5 bases and 8 bases, there was a span of 15 bases. This CDR3 is CASSERTKAGYTF. The DNA for the CDR3 is TGTGCCAGTAGTGAGAGAACGAAGGCCGGCTACACCTTC.

The gene calls are TRBV19 and TRBJ1-1, with D maybe TRBD1 (6 bases). The germline CDR1 and CDR2 sequences are LNHDA and SQIVND (reference sequence). The V end lost 6 bases, the J end lost 8 bases, and 16 bases lay between the germline ends. The CDR3 is 13 residues long. CDR3: CASSFSGGLEAFF. The CDR3, as DNA: TGTGCCAGTAGCTTCTCGGGGGGGCTGGAAGCTTTCTTT.

This sequence joins TRBV7-9 and TRBJ1-1, with D unresolved. This CDR3 region has 11 residues. Germline V gives CDR1 SEHNR, CDR2 FQNEAQ (reference sequence). Trimming removed 5 bases at V and 1 base at J, with 2 bases between. The CDR3 nucleotides read TGTGCCAGCAGCGAGAACACTGAAGCTTTCTTT. Translating it yields CASSENTEAFF.

The V and J genes are TRBV27 and TRBJ1-3, with D hard to call. CDR1 is MNHEY, CDR2 SMNVEV, per germline (reference sequence). This CDR3 spans 15 amino acids. The ends were cut back, 7 bases at V and 0 bases at J, with 13 bases in the middle. CDR3: CASKVWPFSGNTIYF. In DNA form, the CDR3 reads TGTGCCAGCAAGGTCTGGCCCTTCTCTGGAAACACCATATATTTT.

This chain uses TRBV2 with TRBJ2-7; TRBD2 matches at 9 bases. The J segment lost 3 bases and the V segment lost 1 base, leaving 4 bases of the junction unmatched. CDR1 and CDR2 from the germline V gene are SNHLY and FYNNEI. This CDR3 spans 15 amino acids. The CDR3 DNA is TGTGCCAGCAGTGAAGGGCTAGCGGGGCTCTACGAGCAGTACTTC. Its translation is CASSEGLAGLYEQYF. The whole variable domain, remainder taken from reference TRBV2 and TRBJ2-7, is EPEVTQTPSHQVTQMGQEVILRCVPISNHLYFYWYRQILGQKVEFLVSFYNNEISEKSEIFDDQFSVERPDGSNFTLKIRSTKLEDSAMYFCASSEGLAGLYEQYFGPGTRLTVT.

This rearrangement joins TRBV11-2 to TRBJ1-3, with D maybe TRBD1 (6 bases). Germline values: CDR1 SGHAT, CDR2 FQNNGV. This CDR3 is built from 15 residues. The V end lost 5 bases, the J end lost 0 bases, and 11 bases lay between the germline ends. The CDR3 spells CASSGRTVSGNTIYF. The CDR3 coding sequence is TGTGCCAGCAGCGGGCGGACAGTCTCTGGAAACACCATATATTTT.

The V and J genes are TRBV5-1 and TRBJ2-2, with D tentatively TRBD2 (6 bases). Looked up from germline, CDR1 is SGHRS and CDR2 is YFSETQ. The germline V and J ends were trimmed by 4 bases and 6 bases, with 13 bases remaining between them. The CDR3 runs to 14 residues. In DNA, the CDR3 is TGCGCCAGCAGCATGGGGCGGGGTCCCGGGGAGCTGTTTTTT. Amino acids: CASSMGRGPGELFF.

The genes are TRBV30 and TRBJ2-1, with D possibly TRBD2 on 6 matching bases. The germline V gene encodes CDR1 GTSNPN and CDR2 SVGIG (reference sequence). Trimming cost V 3 bases and J 7 bases, with 19 bases left between them. The CDR3 contains 15 residues. CDR3 protein: CAWRRGVAEWNEQFF. In DNA, the CDR3 is TGTGCCTGGAGACGTGGGGTAGCGGAGTGGAATGAGCAGTTCTTC. Drawing the rest from reference TRBV30 and TRBJ2-1, the complete variable domain is SQTIHQWPATLVQPVGSPLSLECTVEGTSNPNLYWYRQAAGRGLQLLFYSVGIGQISSEVPQNLSASRPQDRQFILSSKKLLLSDSGFYLCAWRRGVAEWNEQFFGPGTRLTVL.

The V and J genes are TRBV30 and TRBJ2-2, with 8 nucleotides matching TRBD1. From germline, CDR1 is GTSNPN and CDR2 SVGIG (reference sequence). The CDR3 is 14 amino acids. The V gene end was trimmed by 0 bases and the J gene end by 6 bases; junction bases not matched to a gene: 3. The chain's CDR3 is CAWSVQGASGELFF. The CDR3 DNA sequence: TGTGCCTGGAGTGTTCAGGGGGCCTCCGGGGAGCTGTTTTTT.